This TCR beta chain was obtained from a study of draining lymph node invasion in breast cancer (dated by TCRdb to the early 2020s). Turning to the overall study: Nodal metastasis was diagnosed by histology and cytokeratin immunohistochemistry and confirmed by EpCAM/CD45 flow cytometry. In a separate targeted assay, bulk TCR-beta CDR3 sequencing compared sorted memory regulatory T cells and memory conventional CD4 T cells across breast cancer tissues. From each patient, matched non-invaded and tumor-invaded tumor-draining lymph nodes and the primary tumor were collected, and both Treg and Tconv subsets were profiled. The separate targeted TCR sequencing included lymph nodes from five patients, and primary tumors were also sequenced for three of those five patients.

For memory conventional CD4 T cells, the sort was based on CD4+ CD45RA- CD25- cells. Tumor-draining lymph nodes were classified as non-invaded or invaded according to the absence or presence of metastatic tumor cells. Before staining and sorting, T cells were pre-enriched using a Miltenyi Pan T Cell isolation kit. Immunohistochemistry for estrogen receptor, progesterone receptor, HER2 and Ki-67 was used to characterize the primary tumors. Within a few hours after surgery, fresh surgical tissue was processed by cutting the tissue into small fragments. Tissue fragments were enzymatically digested with Liberase TL plus DNase for about 20 minutes and were then filtered through a 40-micrometer strainer. After DAPI live/dead staining, cells were sorted on a BD FACS Aria II at 98-99% purity. The sorted cells were lysed in TCL buffer, and a Norgen Single Cell RNA purification kit, including DNase treatment, was used to purify the RNA.

CDR1 is given as SGHTA and CDR2 as FQGNSA, both from the germline V gene. Relative to germline, V is 5 bases shorter and J is 2 bases shorter, with 9 bases between their ends. The CDR3, from cysteine to phenylalanine, totals 14 residues. The entry retains the CDR3 DNA only, 42 bases that are in frame from base 1. Findings and caveats that apply to the study as a whole: Across all tissues in the targeted TCR-seq data, Tregs appeared to be more clonally expanded than Tconvs, and both subsets showed lower diversity in tumor than in lymph nodes. Detection of some of the top 100 tumor clones in both invaded and non-invaded nodes suggests recirculation between tumor and draining nodes. The data could not resolve whether Treg conversion took place in a given organ or whether converted Tregs recirculated between nodes and tumor. In each tissue, about 14-22% of Treg TCRs were also present in Tconvs, a finding interpreted as suggesting peripheral induction of Tregs. TCRs shared between Treg and Tconv subsets were regarded as suggestive, but not proof, of a common clonal origin. Tracking the tumor top-100 clones was possible in just a couple of patients.

The library relied on bulk RNA-seq. The listed sequencing device is Illumina HiSeq 2500. The original methods were these. For the separate targeted TCR-seq dataset, CDR3 sequences were extracted and quantified from raw reads using MiXCR version 2.1.5 with default parameters. TCR-beta clones in the separate targeted TCR-seq dataset were defined according to the combination of V gene, J gene and CDR3 sequence. In the separate targeted TCR-seq dataset, clones with fewer than three counts were removed, then only the 90% most strongly expressed clones per sample were retained. For each tissue in the separate targeted TCR-seq dataset, Treg-Tconv overlap was calculated by dividing the number of shared clones by the total number of Treg clones and multiplying by 100. Using fastp trimming at Q25 and MiXCR clonotype assembly, TCRdb reanalyzed the public sequencing data and kept in-frame beta chains. CDR3 protein sequences are deduplicated, and each keeps its most common genes and DNA. These V and J calls rely on TCRdb rather than the paper's analysis. The sample data list 3,400 or so distinct CDR3 sequences, and approximately 78% of these were observed just once. The ten most abundant clones make up about 1.7% of the sample.

With regard to this clonotype: The antigen it binds to is not known. Base quality data are lacking; no much larger clone is found one base away.

The clonotype originates from a female donor with luminal breast cancer. Sequencing was performed on sorted memory CD4+ effector T cells from a lymph node. The label giving this sample's cell subset or site can be read as: CD45RA-negative sorted CD4+ T cells (memory Tconv or effector/memory Treg). The chain links TRBV7-2 with TRBJ1-4, with TRBD1 as a weak D call on 6 bases. The base sequence is TGTGCCAGCAGCGCGAGGGGGACTAATGAAAAACTGTTTTTT. This encodes CASSARGTNEKLFF. With the portions outside the CDR3 filled from the reference TRBV7-2 and TRBJ1-4 genes, the complete variable region becomes GAGVSQSPSNKVTEKGKDVELRCDPISGHTALYWYRQSLGQGLEFLIYFQGNSAPDKSGLPSDRFSAERTGGSVSTLTIQRTQQEDSAVYLCASSARGTNEKLFFGSGTQLSVL.